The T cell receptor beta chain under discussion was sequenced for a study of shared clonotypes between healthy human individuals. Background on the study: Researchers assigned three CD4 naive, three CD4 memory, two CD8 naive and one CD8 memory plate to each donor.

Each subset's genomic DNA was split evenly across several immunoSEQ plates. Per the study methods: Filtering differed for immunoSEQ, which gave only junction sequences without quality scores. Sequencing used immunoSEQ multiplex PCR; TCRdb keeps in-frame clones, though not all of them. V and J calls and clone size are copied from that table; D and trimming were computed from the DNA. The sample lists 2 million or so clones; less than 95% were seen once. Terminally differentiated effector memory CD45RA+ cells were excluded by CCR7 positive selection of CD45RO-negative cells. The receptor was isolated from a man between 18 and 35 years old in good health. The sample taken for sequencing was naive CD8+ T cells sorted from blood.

The chain's CDR3 is CASSEGGGQRWGYNSPLHF. The CDR3 region has the DNA TGTGCCAGCAGTGAAGGGGGCGGACAAAGGTGGGGATATAATTCACCCCTCCACTTT. V and J are TRBV6-4 and TRBJ1-6; 7 nucleotides align to TRBD1. Germline V lookup: CDR1 MRHNA, CDR2 SNTAGT. The CDR3 spans 19 residues. Trimming cost V 3 bases and J 4 bases; bases outside gene matches: 15.